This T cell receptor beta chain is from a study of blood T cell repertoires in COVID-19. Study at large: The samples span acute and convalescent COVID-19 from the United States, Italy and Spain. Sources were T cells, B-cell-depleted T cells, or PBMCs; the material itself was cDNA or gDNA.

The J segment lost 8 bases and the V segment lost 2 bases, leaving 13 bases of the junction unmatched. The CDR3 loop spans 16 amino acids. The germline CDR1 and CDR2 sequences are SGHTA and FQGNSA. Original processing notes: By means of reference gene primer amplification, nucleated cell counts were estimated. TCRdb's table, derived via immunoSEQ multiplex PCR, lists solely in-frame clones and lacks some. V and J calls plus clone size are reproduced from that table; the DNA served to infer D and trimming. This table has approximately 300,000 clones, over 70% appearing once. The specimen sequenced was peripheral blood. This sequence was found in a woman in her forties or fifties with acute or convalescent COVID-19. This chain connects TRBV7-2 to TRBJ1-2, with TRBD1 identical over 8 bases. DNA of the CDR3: TGTGCCAGCAGCTTACAGACAGGGGCCGGGGAACGGGGCTACACCTTC. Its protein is CASSLQTGAGERGYTF.